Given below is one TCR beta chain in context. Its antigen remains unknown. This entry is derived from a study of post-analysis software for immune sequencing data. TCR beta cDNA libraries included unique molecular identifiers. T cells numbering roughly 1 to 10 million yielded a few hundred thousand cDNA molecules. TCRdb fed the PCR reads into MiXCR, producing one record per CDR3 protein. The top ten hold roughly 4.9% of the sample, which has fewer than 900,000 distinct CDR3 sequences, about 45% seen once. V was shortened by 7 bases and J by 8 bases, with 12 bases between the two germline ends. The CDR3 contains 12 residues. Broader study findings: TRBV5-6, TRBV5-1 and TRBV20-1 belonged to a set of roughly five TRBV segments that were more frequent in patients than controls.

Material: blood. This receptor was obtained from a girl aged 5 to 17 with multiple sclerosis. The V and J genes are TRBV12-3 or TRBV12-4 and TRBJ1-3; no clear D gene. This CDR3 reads CASTANEDTIYF. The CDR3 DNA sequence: TGTGCCAGCACCGCAAACGAGGACACCATATATTTT.